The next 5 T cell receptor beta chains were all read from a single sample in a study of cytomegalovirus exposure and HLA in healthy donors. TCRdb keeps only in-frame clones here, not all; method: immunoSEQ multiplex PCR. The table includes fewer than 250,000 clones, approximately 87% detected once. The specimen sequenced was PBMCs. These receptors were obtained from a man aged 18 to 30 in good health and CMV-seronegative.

CDR3 loop: CASSFGTSNEQFF. Here the CDR3 DNA reads TGTGCCAGCAGCTTTGGGACTAGCAATGAGCAGTTCTTC. The rearrangement joins TRBV11-2 to TRBJ2-1, with 8 positions matching TRBD2. Per the germline V gene, CDR1 is SGHAT and CDR2 is FQNNGV. The trim removed 3 bases at V and 6 bases at J, leaving 1 base unmatched. This CDR3 has 13 residues.

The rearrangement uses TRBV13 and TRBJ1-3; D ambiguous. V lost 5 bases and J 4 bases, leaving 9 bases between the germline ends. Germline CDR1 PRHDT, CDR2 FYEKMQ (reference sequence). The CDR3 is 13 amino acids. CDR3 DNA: TGTGCCAGCAGCCCCTGGCCCGGAAACACCATATATTTT. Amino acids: CASSPWPGNTIYF.

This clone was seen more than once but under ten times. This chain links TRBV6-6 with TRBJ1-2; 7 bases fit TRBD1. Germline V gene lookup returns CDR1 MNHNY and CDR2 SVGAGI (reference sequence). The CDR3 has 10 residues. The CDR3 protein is CGVDRAGYTF. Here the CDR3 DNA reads TGTGGGGTAGACAGGGCTGGCTACACCTTC.

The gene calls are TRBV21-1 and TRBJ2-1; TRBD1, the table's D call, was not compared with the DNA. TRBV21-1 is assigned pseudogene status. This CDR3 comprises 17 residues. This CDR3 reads CASSRGQGSDLDNEQFF. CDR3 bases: TGTGCCAGCAGCAGAGGACAGGGTAGCGACCTCGACAATGAGCAGTTCTTC.

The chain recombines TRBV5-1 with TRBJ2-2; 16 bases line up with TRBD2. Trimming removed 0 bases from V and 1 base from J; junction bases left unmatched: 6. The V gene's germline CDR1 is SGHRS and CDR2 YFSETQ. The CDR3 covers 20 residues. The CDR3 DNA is TGCGCCAGCAGCTTGGTGGGGACTAGCGGGAGGGCCCAGAACACCGGGGAGCTGTTTTTT. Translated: CASSLVGTSGRAQNTGELFF. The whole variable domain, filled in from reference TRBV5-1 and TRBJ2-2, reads KAGVTQTPRYLIKTRGQQVTLSCSPISGHRSVSWYQQTPGQGLQFLFEYFSETQRNKGNFPGRFSGRQFSNSRSEMNVSTLELGDSALYLCASSLVGTSGRAQNTGELFFGEGSRLTVL.